In this sample, the clone carrying this T cell receptor (beta chain) turned up many times. Its target is unknown. Via MiXCR, TCRdb re-called the 5' RACE reads, giving one row per CDR3 protein. This sample yields about 810,000 distinct CDR3 sequences, of which over 9% are seen a single time; about 1.6% belongs to the top ten. The data derive from a study of identical twins. Overall study results and limits: Modelling approaches yielded underestimates of out-of-frame TCR alpha sharing between monozygotic twins. With abundant cord blood beta clonotypes, insertions were fewer; memory repertoires showed no such pattern.

CDR3 length: 14 amino acids. Trimming shortened V by 4 bases and J by 2 bases, and 11 bases separated the two germline ends. The germline V gene has CDR1 MRHNA and CDR2 SNTAGT. These records were also assigned to another study, of yellow fever vaccine responses in identical twins.

The sequence derives from a woman under 30 in good health. Sequencing input: PBMCs. The V call is TRBV6-4, the J call TRBJ1-1; D ambiguous. The CDR3 DNA reads TGTGCCAGCAGTGCGGTACCAGGCAACACTGAAGCTTTCTTT. Translation gives CASSAVPGNTEAFF.